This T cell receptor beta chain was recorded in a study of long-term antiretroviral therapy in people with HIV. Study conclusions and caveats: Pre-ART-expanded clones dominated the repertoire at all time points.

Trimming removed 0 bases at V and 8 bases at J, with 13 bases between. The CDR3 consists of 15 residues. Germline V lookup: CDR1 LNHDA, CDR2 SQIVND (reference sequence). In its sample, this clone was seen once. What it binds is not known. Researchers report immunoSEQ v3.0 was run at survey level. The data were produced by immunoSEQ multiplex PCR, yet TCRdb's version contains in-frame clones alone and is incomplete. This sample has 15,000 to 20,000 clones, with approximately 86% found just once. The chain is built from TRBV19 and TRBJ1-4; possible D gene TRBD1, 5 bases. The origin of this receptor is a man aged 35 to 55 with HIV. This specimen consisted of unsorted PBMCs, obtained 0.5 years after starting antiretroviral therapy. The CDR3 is CASSIDRDWREKLFF. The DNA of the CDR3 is TGTGCCAGTAGTATAGATCGGGACTGGAGGGAAAAACTGTTTTTT.